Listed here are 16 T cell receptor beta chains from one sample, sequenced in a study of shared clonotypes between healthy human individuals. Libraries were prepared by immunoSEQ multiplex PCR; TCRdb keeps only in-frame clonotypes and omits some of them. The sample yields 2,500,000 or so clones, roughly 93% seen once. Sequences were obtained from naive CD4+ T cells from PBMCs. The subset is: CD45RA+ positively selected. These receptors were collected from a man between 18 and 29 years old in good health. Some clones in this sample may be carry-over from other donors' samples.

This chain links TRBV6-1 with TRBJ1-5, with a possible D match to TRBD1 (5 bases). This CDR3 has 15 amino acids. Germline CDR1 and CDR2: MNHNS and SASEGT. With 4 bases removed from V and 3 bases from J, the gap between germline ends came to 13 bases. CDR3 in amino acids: CASSATGTNNQPQHF. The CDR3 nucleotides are TGTGCCAGCAGTGCAACCGGGACCAACAATCAGCCCCAGCATTTT.

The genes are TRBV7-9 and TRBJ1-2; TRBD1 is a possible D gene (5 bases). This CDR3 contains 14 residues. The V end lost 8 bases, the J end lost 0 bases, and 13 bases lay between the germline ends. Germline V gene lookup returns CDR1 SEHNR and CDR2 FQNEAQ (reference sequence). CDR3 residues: CASSNDRSNYGYTF. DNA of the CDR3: TGTGCCAGCTCGAATGACAGATCTAACTATGGCTACACCTTC.

The CDR3 spells CASSLATDGNTIYF. The CDR3 DNA reads as TGCGCCAGCAGCTTGGCTACAGACGGAAACACCATATATTTT. The chain is built from TRBV5-1 and TRBJ1-3; the D is unclear. This CDR3 has 14 amino acids. V was trimmed by 0 bases and J by 4 bases, leaving 8 bases between them. Germline values: CDR1 SGHRS, CDR2 YFSETQ.

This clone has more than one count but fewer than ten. In DNA, the CDR3 is TGTGCCAGCAGAGCCCCCTTTGGTCCCAGAAACACTGAAGCTTTCTTT. Translation gives CASRAPFGPRNTEAFF. The chain combines TRBV19 with TRBJ1-1; D not resolved. The CDR3 covers 16 residues. Germline CDR1 and CDR2: LNHDA and SQIVND (reference sequence). Trimming shortened V by 9 bases and J by 2 bases, and 22 bases separated the two germline ends.

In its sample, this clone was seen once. The CDR3 sequence is CASSLTQGRIYEQYF. The CDR3 DNA follows: TGTGCCAGCAGCTTAACTCAGGGAAGGATATACGAGCAGTACTTC. The chain uses TRBV7-2 and TRBJ2-7; D is possibly TRBD1 (5 bases). This CDR3 contains 15 residues. Looked up from germline, CDR1 is SGHTA and CDR2 is FQGNSA. Trimming left V 2 bases short and J 4 bases short, with 15 bases between.

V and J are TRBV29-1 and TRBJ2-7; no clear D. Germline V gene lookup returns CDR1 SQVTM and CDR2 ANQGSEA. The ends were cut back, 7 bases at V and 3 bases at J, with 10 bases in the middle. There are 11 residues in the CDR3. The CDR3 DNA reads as TGCAGCGCCGTAACGCGCTACGAGCAGTACTTC. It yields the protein CSAVTRYEQYF.

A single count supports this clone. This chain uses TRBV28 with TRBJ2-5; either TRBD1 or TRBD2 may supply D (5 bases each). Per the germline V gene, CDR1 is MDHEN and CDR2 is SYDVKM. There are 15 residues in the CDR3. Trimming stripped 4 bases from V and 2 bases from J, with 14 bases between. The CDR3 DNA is TGTGCCAGCAGTTCCGGGGCGATCTCACAAGAGACCCAGTACTTC. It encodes CASSSGAISQETQYF.

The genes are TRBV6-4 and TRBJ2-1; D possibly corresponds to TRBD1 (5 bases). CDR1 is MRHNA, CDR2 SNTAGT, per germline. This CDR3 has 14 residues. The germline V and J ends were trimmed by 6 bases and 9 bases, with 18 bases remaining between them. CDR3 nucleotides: TGTGCCAGCAGCGGCGGAACAGGAATTGGTGAGCAGTTCTTC. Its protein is CASSGGTGIGEQFF.

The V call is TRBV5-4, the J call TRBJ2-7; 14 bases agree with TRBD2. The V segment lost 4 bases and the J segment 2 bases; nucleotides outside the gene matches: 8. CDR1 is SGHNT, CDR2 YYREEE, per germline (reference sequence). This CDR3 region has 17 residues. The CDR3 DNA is TGTGCCAGCAGCCCCGAGGGGACTAGCGGGAGAGCCTACGAGCAGTACTTC. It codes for CASSPEGTSGRAYEQYF.

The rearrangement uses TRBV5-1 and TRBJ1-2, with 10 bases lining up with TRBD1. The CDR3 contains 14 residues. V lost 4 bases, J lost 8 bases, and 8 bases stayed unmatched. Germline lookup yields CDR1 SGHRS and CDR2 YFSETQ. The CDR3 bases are TGCGCCAGCAGCCACCCCGACAGGGGGCAAGGCTACACCTTC. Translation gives CASSHPDRGQGYTF.

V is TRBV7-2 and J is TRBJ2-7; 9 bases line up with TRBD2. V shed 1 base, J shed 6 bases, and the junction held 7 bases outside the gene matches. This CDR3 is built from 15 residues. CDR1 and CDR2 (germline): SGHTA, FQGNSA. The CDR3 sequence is CASSLGGSGRREQYF. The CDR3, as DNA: TGTGCCAGCAGCTTAGGAGGTAGCGGGAGACGCGAGCAGTACTTC. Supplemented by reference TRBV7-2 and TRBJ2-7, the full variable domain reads GAGVSQSPSNKVTEKGKDVELRCDPISGHTALYWYRQSLGQGLEFLIYFQGNSAPDKSGLPSDRFSAERTGGSVSTLTIQRTQQEDSAVYLCASSLGGSGRREQYFGPGTRLTVT.

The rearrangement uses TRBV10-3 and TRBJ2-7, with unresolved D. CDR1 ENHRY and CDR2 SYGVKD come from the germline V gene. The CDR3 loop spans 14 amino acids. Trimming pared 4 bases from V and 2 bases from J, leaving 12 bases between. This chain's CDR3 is CAISASQYAYEQYF. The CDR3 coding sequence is TGTGCCATCAGTGCCTCCCAGTACGCCTACGAGCAGTACTTC.

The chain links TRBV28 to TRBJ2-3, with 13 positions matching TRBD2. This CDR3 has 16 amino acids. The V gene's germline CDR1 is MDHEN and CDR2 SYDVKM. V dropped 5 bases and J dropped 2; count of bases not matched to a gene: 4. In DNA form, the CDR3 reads TGTGCCAGCAGTGTCGGGACTAGCGGGGACACAGATACGCAGTATTTT. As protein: CASSVGTSGDTDTQYF.

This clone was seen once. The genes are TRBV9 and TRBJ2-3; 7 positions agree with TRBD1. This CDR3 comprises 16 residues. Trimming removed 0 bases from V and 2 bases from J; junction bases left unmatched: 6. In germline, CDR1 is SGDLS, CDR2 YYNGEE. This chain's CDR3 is CASSVAPRGITDTQYF. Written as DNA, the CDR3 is TGTGCCAGCAGCGTAGCTCCCAGGGGGATCACAGATACGCAGTATTTT. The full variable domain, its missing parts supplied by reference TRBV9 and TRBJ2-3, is DSGVTQTPKHLITATGQRVTLRCSPRSGDLSVYWYQQSLDQGLQFLIQYYNGEERAKGNILERFSAQQFPDLHSELNLSSLELGDSALYFCASSVAPRGITDTQYFGPGTRLTVL.

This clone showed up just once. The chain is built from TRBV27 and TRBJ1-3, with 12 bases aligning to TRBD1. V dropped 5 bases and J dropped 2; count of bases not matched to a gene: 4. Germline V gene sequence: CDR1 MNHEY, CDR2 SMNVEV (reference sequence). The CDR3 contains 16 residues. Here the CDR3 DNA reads TGTGCCAGCAGTGTCCGGGACAGGGGGCCTGGAAACACCATATATTTT. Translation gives CASSVRDRGPGNTIYF.

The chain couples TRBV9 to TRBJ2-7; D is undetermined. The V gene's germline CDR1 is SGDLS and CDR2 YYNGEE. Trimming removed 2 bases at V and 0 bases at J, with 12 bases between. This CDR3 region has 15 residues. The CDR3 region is CASSVLSDSSYEQYF. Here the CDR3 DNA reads TGTGCCAGCAGCGTCCTCTCGGATAGCTCCTACGAGCAGTACTTC.